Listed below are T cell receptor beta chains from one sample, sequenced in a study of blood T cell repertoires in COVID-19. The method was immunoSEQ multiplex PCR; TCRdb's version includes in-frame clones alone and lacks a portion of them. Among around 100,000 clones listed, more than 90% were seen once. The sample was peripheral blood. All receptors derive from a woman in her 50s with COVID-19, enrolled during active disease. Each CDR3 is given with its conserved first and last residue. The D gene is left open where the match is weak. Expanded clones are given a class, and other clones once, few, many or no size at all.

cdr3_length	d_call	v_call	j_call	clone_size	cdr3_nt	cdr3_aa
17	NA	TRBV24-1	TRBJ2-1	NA	TGTGCCACCAGTATGAATCGTCCGGAGAGCTCCTACAATGAGCAGTTCTTC	CATSMNRPESSYNEQFF
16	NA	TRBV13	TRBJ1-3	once	TGTGCCAGCAGCTTAGGTGGGAGTGACTCTGGAAACACCATATATTTT	CASSLGGSDSGNTIYF
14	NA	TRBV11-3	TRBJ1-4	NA	TGTGCCAGCAGCCGGGGGGGTAAAGATGAAAAACTGTTTTTT	CASSRGGKDEKLFF
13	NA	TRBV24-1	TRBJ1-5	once	TGTGCCACCAATGACAGGTCTGATCAGCCCCAGCATTTT	CATNDRSDQPQHF
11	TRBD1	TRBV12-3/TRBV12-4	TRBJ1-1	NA	TGTGCCAGCAAGGGGGCCAGAGAAGCTTTCTTT	CASKGAREAFF
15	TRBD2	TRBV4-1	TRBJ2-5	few	TGCGCCAGCAGCCCCGGACTAGCGGGGGAAGAGACCCAGTACTTC	CASSPGLAGEETQYF
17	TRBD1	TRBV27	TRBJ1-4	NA	TGTGCCAGCAGCCGAATGACCGGGACAGGGGACGGTGAAAAACTGTTTTTT	CASSRMTGTGDGEKLFF
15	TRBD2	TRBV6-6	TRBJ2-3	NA	TGTGCCAGCCTTCCCCTAGCGGGGCCGACAGATACGCAGTATTTT	CASLPLAGPTDTQYF
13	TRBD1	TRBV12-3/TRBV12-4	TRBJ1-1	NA	TGTGCCAGCAGCCTCCAGGGGGGCCCTGAAGCTTTCTTT	CASSLQGGPEAFF
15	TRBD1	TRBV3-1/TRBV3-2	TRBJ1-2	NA	TGTGCCAGCAGCCAAAGGGGGCGACAGGGGCATGGCTACACCTTC	CASSQRGRQGHGYTF
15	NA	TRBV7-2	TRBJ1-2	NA	TGTGCCAGCAGCTTAGTATGGGGGGACAACTATGGCTACACCTTC	CASSLVWGDNYGYTF
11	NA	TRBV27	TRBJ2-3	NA	TGTGCCAGCAGTTTTGGCCATACGCAGTATTTT	CASSFGHTQYF
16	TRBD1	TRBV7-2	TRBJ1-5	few	TGTGCCAGCAGCTTAAATCAGGGGGCGGTGAATCAGCCCCAGCATTTT	CASSLNQGAVNQPQHF
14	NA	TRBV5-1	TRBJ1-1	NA	TGCGCCAGCAGCTTGGAGCCGGGGAACACTGAAGCTTTCTTT	CASSLEPGNTEAFF
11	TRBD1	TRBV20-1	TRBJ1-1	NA	TGCAGGATCCCGGGACAGGGGGAAGCTTTCTTT	CRIPGQGEAFF
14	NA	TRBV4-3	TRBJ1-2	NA	TGCGCCAGCAGCCAAGAGGTAGTATCCTATGGCTACACCTTC	CASSQEVVSYGYTF
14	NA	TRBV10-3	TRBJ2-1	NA	TGTGCCATCAGTGAGGGGGGCGGAGAGGATGAGCAGTTCTTC	CAISEGGGEDEQFF
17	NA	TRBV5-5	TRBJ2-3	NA	TGTGCCAGCAGACCCGTCGGCTACGCGAGGGGCACAGATACGCAGTATTTT	CASRPVGYARGTDTQYF
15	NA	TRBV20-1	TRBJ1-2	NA	TGCAGTGCTAGTGAGACGATACAAAGGGGCTATGGCTACACCTTC	CSASETIQRGYGYTF
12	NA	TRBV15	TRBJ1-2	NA	TGTGCCACCAGCAGAGGACAAACGGGCTACACCTTC	CATSRGQTGYTF
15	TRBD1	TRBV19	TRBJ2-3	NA	TGTGCCAGTAGTATGGGCGACAGGGTAGCAGATACGCAGTATTTT	CASSMGDRVADTQYF
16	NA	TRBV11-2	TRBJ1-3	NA	TGTGCCAGCAGCCCGAAGACGGACTATAGAGGAAACACCATATATTTT	CASSPKTDYRGNTIYF
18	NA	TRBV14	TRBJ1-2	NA	TGTGCCAGCAGCCTCCGAACTCCTACCCGGGGAGGAAACTATGGCTACACCTTC	CASSLRTPTRGGNYGYTF
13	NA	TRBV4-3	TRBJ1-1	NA	TGCGCCAGCAGCCAAACGGGGGACACTGAAGCTTTCTTT	CASSQTGDTEAFF
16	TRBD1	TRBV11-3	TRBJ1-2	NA	TGTGCCAGCAGCTTAGACGGACAGGGGAACCTCTATGGCTACACCTTC	CASSLDGQGNLYGYTF
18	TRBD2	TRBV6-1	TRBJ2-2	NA	TGTGCCAGCAGTGAAGCGCGGGGACTAGCGGGGGCGGGCGGGGAGCTGTTTTTT	CASSEARGLAGAGGELFF
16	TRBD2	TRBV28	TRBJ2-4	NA	TGTGCCAGCAGTTACCCGACGGGGAGGGGAAAAAACATTCAGTACTTC	CASSYPTGRGKNIQYF
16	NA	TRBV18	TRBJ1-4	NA	TGTGCCAGCTCACAGGACAGAACTGCAACTAATGAAAAACTGTTTTTT	CASSQDRTATNEKLFF
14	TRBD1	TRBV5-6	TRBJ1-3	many	TGTGCCAGCAGCTCCCCGACAGGGGGAAACACCATATATTTT	CASSSPTGGNTIYF
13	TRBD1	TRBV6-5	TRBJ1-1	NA	TGTGCCAGCAGGGACAGGGGTAGTAGGGTGGCTTTCTTT	CASRDRGSRVAFF
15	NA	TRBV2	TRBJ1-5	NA	TGTGCCAGCAGGAGGGGGGGGCGTAGCAATCAGCCCCAGCATTTT	CASRRGGRSNQPQHF
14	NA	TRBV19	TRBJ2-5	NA	TGTGCCAGTAGTATAGATCAGGGCCGAGAGACCCAGTACTTC	CASSIDQGRETQYF
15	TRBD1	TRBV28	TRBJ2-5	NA	TGTGCCAGCAGTCCTCCACAGGGGGCGGGGGAGACCCAGTACTTC	CASSPPQGAGETQYF
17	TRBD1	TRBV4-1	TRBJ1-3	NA	TGCGCCAGCAGCCAAGCCAATGACAGGGGGCTGATAAACACCATATATTTT	CASSQANDRGLINTIYF
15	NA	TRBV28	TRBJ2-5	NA	TGTGCCAGCAGTCCCCTCGACGGGGGGCGAGAGACCCAGTACTTC	CASSPLDGGRETQYF
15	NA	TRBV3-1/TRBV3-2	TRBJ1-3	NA	TGTGCCAGCAGCCCGGACATCAGCTCTGGAAACACCATATATTTT	CASSPDISSGNTIYF
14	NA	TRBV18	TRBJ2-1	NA	TGTGCCAGCTCACCAGGGAGCTCCTACAATGAGCAGTTCTTC	CASSPGSSYNEQFF
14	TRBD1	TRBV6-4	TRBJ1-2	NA	TGTGCCAGCAGTGACTCACGGACAGGGGAGGGCTACACCTTC	CASSDSRTGEGYTF
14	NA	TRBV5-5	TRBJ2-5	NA	TGTGCCAGCAGCTTGACCCAGTACCAAGAGACCCAGTACTTC	CASSLTQYQETQYF
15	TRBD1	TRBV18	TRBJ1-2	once	TGTGCCAGCTCACCCGCCGGGACAGAAAACTATGGCTACACCTTC	CASSPAGTENYGYTF
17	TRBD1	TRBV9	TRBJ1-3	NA	TGTGCCAGCAGCGCTTACGGGACAGAGCCTTCTGGAAACACCATATATTTT	CASSAYGTEPSGNTIYF